Following are 21 T cell receptor beta chains from one sample sequenced in a study of shared clonotypes between healthy human individuals. Naive CD8 cells were CD45RO-negative, positively selected for CCR7, excluding terminally differentiated effector memory CD45RA+ cells. TCRdb keeps only in-frame clones here, not all; method: immunoSEQ multiplex PCR. This sample has millions of clones, with approximately 94% found just once. The specimen was naive CD8+ T cells sorted from blood. The receptors come from a man aged 18-30 years in good health.

The V call is TRBV7-9, the J call TRBJ2-7; D uncertain. This CDR3 comprises 14 residues. The germline V and J ends were trimmed by 2 bases and 2 bases, with 10 bases remaining between them. Germline-derived CDR1 and CDR2 are SEHNR and FQNEAQ (reference sequence). Here the CDR3 DNA reads TGTGCCAGCAGCTTACTTCTTAACCCCTACGAGCAGTACTTC. Translated, it gives CASSLLLNPYEQYF.

The chain has TRBV7-9 and TRBJ1-4, with 8 positions matching TRBD1. This CDR3 spans 15 amino acids. J gave up 7 bases and V 5 bases, and 9 bases lay outside the gene matches. Germline CDR1 SEHNR, CDR2 FQNEAQ (reference sequence). The CDR3 reads CASSAEQGGIEKLFF. For the CDR3, the DNA is TGTGCCAGCAGCGCCGAACAGGGGGGGATTGAAAAACTGTTTTTT.

The genes are TRBV7-9 and TRBJ1-2; D ambiguous. Germline CDR1 reads SEHNR; CDR2 reads FQNEAQ (reference sequence). Trimming took off 2 bases at V and 1 base at J, with 8 bases between the two ends. The CDR3 totals 14 residues. The CDR3 region is CASSLSSDNYGYTF. Written as DNA, the CDR3 is TGTGCCAGCAGCTTATCCTCCGATAACTATGGCTACACCTTC.

CDR3 nucleotide sequence: TGTGCCATCAGCCTAGCGGGAGCCTACAATGAGCAGTTCTTC. Amino acids: CAISLAGAYNEQFF. This sequence joins TRBV10-3 and TRBJ2-1, with 10 nucleotides matching TRBD2. V shed 6 bases and J 2 bases; nucleotides not matched to a gene: 1. Germline V lookup: CDR1 ENHRY, CDR2 SYGVKD. The CDR3 is 14 residues long.

The chain carries TRBV30 and TRBJ2-7; D remains unclear. The CDR3 has 14 residues. Germline V gives CDR1 GTSNPN, CDR2 SVGIG (reference sequence). With 2 bases removed from V and 3 bases from J, the gap between germline ends came to 14 bases. CDR3 sequence (DNA): TGTGCCTGGAGTACTAAGAGTCCTGACTACGAGCAGTACTTC. Protein sequence: CAWSTKSPDYEQYF.

This clone has only one observation. DNA of the CDR3: TGTGCCAGCAGTGATGAATGGGACTCTTACTCCTACAATGAGCAGTTCTTC. Its translation is CASSDEWDSYSYNEQFF. The J gene is TRBJ2-1, the V gene TRBV6-1; D perhaps matches TRBD2 (6 bases). The CDR3 spans 17 residues. Germline V lookup: CDR1 MNHNS, CDR2 SASEGT. V lost 3 bases and J lost 0, with 15 bases in between.

This chain connects TRBV9 to TRBJ1-6; D perhaps matches TRBD1 (6 bases). The CDR3 runs 17 residues. The V and J ends lost 0 bases and 2 bases respectively, with 12 bases between them. Germline CDR1 SGDLS, CDR2 YYNGEE. The CDR3 here is CASSVEGGTPYNSPLHF. The CDR3, as DNA: TGTGCCAGCAGCGTAGAGGGGGGGACCCCCTATAATTCACCCCTCCACTTT.

The gene calls are TRBV2 and TRBJ2-2; D is possibly TRBD1 (6 bases). The CDR3 has 15 amino acids. Germline V gives CDR1 SNHLY, CDR2 FYNNEI. The V gene lost 2 bases and the J gene lost 4 bases, with 11 bases spanning the gap. The CDR3 nucleotides are TGTGCCAGCAGTGAAAGGGACACTGCCACCGGGGAGCTGTTTTTT. Protein product: CASSERDTATGELFF.

The genes are TRBV27 and TRBJ2-7; 11 bases map to TRBD1. The trim removed 8 bases at V and 6 bases at J, leaving 12 bases unmatched. The CDR3 is made up of 15 amino acids. The germline V gene has CDR1 MNHEY and CDR2 SMNVEV (reference sequence). CDR3: CASSGRDRGASEQYF. As DNA, the CDR3 is TGTGCCAGCTCTGGGCGGGACAGGGGGGCGTCCGAGCAGTACTTC.

The chain recombines TRBV19 with TRBJ2-7; 11 bases map to TRBD2. The ends lost 6 bases at V and 3 bases at J; junction bases unmatched: 7. Germline CDR1 LNHDA, CDR2 SQIVND (reference sequence). The CDR3 spans 15 residues. The CDR3 region has the DNA TGTGCCAGTAGCCTACTAGCGGGAGAATTCTACGAGCAGTACTTC. It is translated as CASSLLAGEFYEQYF.

The J gene is TRBJ2-1, the V gene TRBV5-1; 7 bases agree with TRBD2. The CDR3 covers 16 residues. CDR1 SGHRS and CDR2 YFSETQ come from the germline V gene. The V and J ends lost 4 bases and 8 bases, in that order; junction bases with no gene match: 15. The CDR3 DNA sequence: TGCGCCAGCAGCCAAGACCTCCAACTAGCGAGCGATGAGCAGTTCTTC. Its protein product is CASSQDLQLASDEQFF.

The chain recombines TRBV6-5 with TRBJ1-6, with TRBD1 matching over 10 bases. This CDR3 comprises 15 residues. CDR1 is MNHEY, CDR2 SVGAGI, per germline. Trimming cost V 5 bases and J 5 bases; bases outside gene matches: 3. The CDR3 spells CASSLGQGNNSPLHF. CDR3 in DNA: TGTGCCAGCAGTCTGGGACAGGGGAATAATTCACCCCTCCACTTT.

V gene TRBV19 combines with J gene TRBJ2-1; no firm D call. V was pared by 0 bases and J by 8 bases, with 14 bases between. The CDR3 is made up of 15 amino acids. Germline V gives CDR1 LNHDA, CDR2 SQIVND (reference sequence). CDR3 sequence reads: CASSIDGSATYEQFF. CDR3 DNA: TGTGCCAGTAGTATAGATGGATCGGCAACCTATGAGCAGTTCTTC.

This chain joins TRBV7-9 and TRBJ2-1, with D maybe TRBD1 (7 bases). Between the trimmed V and J ends, which lost 1 base and 1 base, there was a span of 14 bases. This CDR3 spans 17 amino acids. Germline CDR1 SEHNR, CDR2 FQNEAQ (reference sequence). CDR3 sequence (DNA): TGTGCCAGCAGCTTAGGGTCGGAGGGGGCATCCTACAATGAGCAGTTCTTC. This encodes CASSLGSEGASYNEQFF.

The sample holds a few counts of this clone. The chain is built from TRBV4-3 and TRBJ2-5, with D possibly being TRBD2 (5 bases). This CDR3 comprises 13 residues. Trimming stripped 5 bases from V and 4 bases from J, with 11 bases between. Germline CDR1 is LGHNA and CDR2 is YSLEER. The CDR3 here is CASSSKRGETQYF. CDR3 in DNA: TGCGCCAGCAGCTCGAAACGGGGAGAGACCCAGTACTTC.

As to this clone: The sample holds other DNA sequences that translate to the same CDR3. V usage is TRBV5-6 and J usage is TRBJ2-7; TRBD1 matches at 7 bases. Losses at the gene ends were 0 bases for V and 2 bases for J; bases not matched to a gene: 2. From germline, CDR1 is SGHDT and CDR2 YYEEEE. CDR3 length: 14 residues. The CDR3: CASSLGDRAYEQYF. CDR3 coding DNA: TGTGCCAGCAGCTTGGGGGACAGAGCCTACGAGCAGTACTTC.

The J gene is TRBJ2-7, the V gene TRBV6-1, with D possibly called TRBD1 or TRBD2 (5 bases each). Germline V gives CDR1 MNHNS, CDR2 SASEGT. Trimming removed 0 bases at V and 2 bases at J, with 14 bases between. The CDR3 spans 16 residues. The CDR3 nucleotides are TGTGCCAGCAGTGAAGCGGGGACGGGGTTAGCCTACGAGCAGTACTTC. The encoded protein is CASSEAGTGLAYEQYF.

In nucleotides, the CDR3 is TGTGCTAGTGCTCAACCCGGGACAGGGTACCCTGAGCAGTTCTTC. Encoded protein: CASAQPGTGYPEQFF. The chain uses TRBV12-5 and TRBJ2-1; 9 nucleotides line up with TRBD1. Looked up from germline, CDR1 is LGHNT and CDR2 is FRNRAP. CDR3 length: 15 amino acids. V shed 7 bases and J 9 bases; nucleotides not matched to a gene: 13. Combining the CDR3 with reference TRBV12-5 and TRBJ2-1 gives the whole variable domain DARVTQTPRHKVTEMGQEVTMRCQPILGHNTVFWYRQTMMQGLELLAYFRNRAPLDDSGMPKDRFSAEMPDATLATLKIQPSEPRDSAVYFCASAQPGTGYPEQFFGPGTRLTVL.

In its sample, this clone was seen once. This chain links TRBV4-3 with TRBJ2-3; TRBD1 might be the D (5 bases). Trimming took 4 bases from V and 3 from J, leaving 14 bases between them. Per the germline V gene, CDR1 is LGHNA and CDR2 is YSLEER. The CDR3 has 15 residues. DNA for the CDR3: TGCGCCAGCAGCCTTGGGGCAGGGTCAACAGATACGCAGTATTTT. Translated: CASSLGAGSTDTQYF.

The V gene is TRBV7-9, the J gene TRBJ2-5; D unresolved. Trimming stripped 11 bases from V and 5 bases from J, with 18 bases between. The CDR3 spans 13 residues. Germline V CDR1 and CDR2: SEHNR, FQNEAQ (reference sequence). CDR3 residues: CAGVALLQETQYF. As DNA, the CDR3 is TGTGCCGGGGTGGCCCTTCTCCAGGAGACCCAGTACTTC.

The CDR3 here is CASSYERGYEQYF. CDR3 bases: TGTGCCAGCAGTTATGAGAGGGGGTACGAGCAGTACTTC. The V call is TRBV27, the J call TRBJ2-7; a weak D match, TRBD1 (6 bases). This CDR3 has 13 amino acids. Germline CDR1 is MNHEY and CDR2 is SMNVEV (reference sequence). Trimming shortened V by 4 bases and J by 4 bases, and 11 bases separated the two germline ends.